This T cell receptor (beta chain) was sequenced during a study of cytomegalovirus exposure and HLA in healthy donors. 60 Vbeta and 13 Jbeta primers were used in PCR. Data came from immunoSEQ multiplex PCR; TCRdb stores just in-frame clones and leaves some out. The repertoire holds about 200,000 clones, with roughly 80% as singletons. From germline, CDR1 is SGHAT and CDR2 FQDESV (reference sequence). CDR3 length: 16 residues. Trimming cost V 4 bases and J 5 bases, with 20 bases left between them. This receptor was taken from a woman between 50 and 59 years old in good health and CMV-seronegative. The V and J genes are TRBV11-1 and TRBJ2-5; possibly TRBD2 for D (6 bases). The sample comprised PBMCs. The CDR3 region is CASSSSAGWGVETQYF. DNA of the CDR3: TGTGCCAGCAGCTCCTCGGCCGGGTGGGGGGTTGAGACCCAGTACTTC.